These 16 T cell receptor beta chains share one sample of origin, sequenced in a study of T-cell reconstitution after alpha-beta-depleted transplantation in children (dated by TCRdb to the mid-2010s). Libraries were made using PCR. This sample was sequenced with an Illumina HiSeq 2500. TCR library preparation used molecular barcoding, with unique molecular identifiers applied to normalize quantification of the TCRbeta repertoire. TCRdb reworked the public reads: Q25 trimming with fastp, MiXCR clone assembly, productive beta chains retained. Duplicate CDR3 protein sequences are folded into a single record with the most common DNA and genes. Present in this sample are 200,000 to 250,000 distinct CDR3 sequences, around 12% of which were seen just once. The ten largest account for over 2% of the sample. The sample here was PBMCs from the stem cell graft donor, taken from the stem cell graft. These receptors came from a human donor who donated a stem cell graft to a child with acute lymphoblastic leukemia.

This clonotype was recorded many times. The rearrangement links TRBV5-1 to TRBJ2-7; D unresolved. Per the germline V gene, CDR1 is SGHRS and CDR2 is YFSETQ. V was shortened by 0 bases and J by 3 bases, with 7 bases between the two germline ends. CDR3 length: 13 amino acids. The CDR3 DNA follows: TGCGCCAGCAGCTTGGGAGATGGCTACGAGCAGTACTTC. This encodes CASSLGDGYEQYF.

There are a few counts of this clonotype. The rearrangement uses TRBV4-1 and TRBJ2-2; the D gene is possibly TRBD2 (5 bases). The CDR3 is 15 amino acids. The germline CDR1 and CDR2 sequences are MGHRA and YSYEKL. The ends were cut back, 0 bases at V and 8 bases at J, with 13 bases in the middle. This chain's CDR3 is CASSQEAQSGGELFF. CDR3 DNA sequence: TGCGCCAGCAGCCAAGAGGCCCAGAGCGGAGGGGAGCTGTTTTTT.

Many counts were recorded for this clonotype. This chain joins TRBV5-1 and TRBJ1-6, with no clear D. The germline V gene encodes CDR1 SGHRS and CDR2 YFSETQ. The CDR3 has 13 amino acids. V dropped 4 bases and J dropped 13 bases, with 15 bases sitting between them. In DNA, the CDR3 is TGCGCCAGCAGCCCCGAGGGCCTGAGGCCCCTCCACTTT. Translating it yields CASSPEGLRPLHF.

This clonotype was seen ten or more times. The rearrangement joins TRBV12-3 or TRBV12-4 to TRBJ2-2, with D maybe TRBD1 (7 bases). CDR3 size: 15 residues. Trimming stripped 5 bases from V and 0 bases from J, with 10 bases between. CDR3: CASSGGTANTGELFF. The CDR3 DNA reads TGTGCCAGCAGTGGGGGGACAGCGAACACCGGGGAGCTGTTTTTT.

The rearrangement joins TRBV20-1 to TRBJ2-7; 11 positions match TRBD2. CDR1 is DFQATT and CDR2 is SNEGSKA in the germline V gene (reference sequence). The junction had 6 bases not matched to a gene; V was cut back by 5 bases and J by 3 bases. The CDR3 is made up of 14 amino acids. CDR3 region: CSASRLAGSYEQYF. The CDR3 DNA is TGCAGTGCTTCACGACTAGCGGGGAGCTACGAGCAGTACTTC.

This clonotype was recorded many times. The rearrangement links TRBV20-1 to TRBJ2-7, with D possibly TRBD1 on 5 matching bases. This CDR3 region has 11 residues. V was clipped by 7 bases and J by 4 bases, with 11 bases between them. Germline loops: CDR1 DFQATT, CDR2 SNEGSKA (reference sequence). CDR3 nucleotide sequence: TGCAGTGTTCTGCAGGGTTACGAGCAGTACTTC. Translating it yields CSVLQGYEQYF.

This clonotype was seen ten or more times. The rearrangement links TRBV20-1 to TRBJ2-3, with D perhaps being TRBD1 or TRBD2 (6 bases each). Germline loops: CDR1 DFQATT, CDR2 SNEGSKA (reference sequence). Between the trimmed V and J ends, which lost 6 bases and 3 bases, there was a span of 16 bases. CDR3 length: 14 residues. The CDR3, as DNA: TGCAGTGCGAGACTAGGGGGGAGGACAGATACGCAGTATTTT. This codes for CSARLGGRTDTQYF.

J is TRBJ1-1 and V is TRBV5-1, with D maybe TRBD1 (6 bases). The germline CDR1 and CDR2 sequences are SGHRS and YFSETQ. Trimming took off 2 bases at V and 4 bases at J, with 18 bases between the two ends. This CDR3 contains 16 residues. The CDR3 here is CASSFFPGAEGTEAFF. As DNA, the CDR3 is TGCGCCAGCAGCTTTTTTCCAGGGGCGGAAGGCACTGAAGCTTTCTTT.

This clonotype was seen repeatedly, ten times or more. The V gene is TRBV12-3 or TRBV12-4, the J gene TRBJ1-2; D not resolved. With 5 bases removed from V and 6 bases from J, the gap between germline ends came to 10 bases. The CDR3 extends over 12 amino acids. The CDR3 bases are TGTGCCAGCAGTATGACGCGTGATGGCTACACCTTC. Translating it yields CASSMTRDGYTF.

At least ten counts were recorded for this clonotype. The gene calls are TRBV12-3 or TRBV12-4 and TRBJ1-2, with a possible D match to TRBD1 (6 bases). The CDR3 has 16 residues. V was shortened by 1 base and J by 3 bases, with 15 bases between the two germline ends. Here the CDR3 reads CASSLVSRGWDYGYTF. CDR3 bases: TGTGCCAGCAGTTTAGTGTCCAGGGGCTGGGACTATGGCTACACCTTC.

This clonotype was seen ten or more times. The CDR3 is CASSLGSGREAFF. The DNA for the CDR3 is TGTGCCAGCAGCTTAGGTTCGGGCAGGGAAGCTTTCTTT. This rearrangement joins TRBV7-2 to TRBJ1-1; D remains unclear. Germline CDR1 and CDR2: SGHTA and FQGNSA. The CDR3 has 13 amino acids. The germline V and J ends were trimmed by 1 base and 8 bases, with 11 bases remaining between them.

This clonotype was counted many times. This rearrangement joins TRBV6-2 or TRBV6-3 to TRBJ1-2; perhaps TRBD1 as D (5 bases). CDR3 length: 12 residues. Germline-derived CDR1 and CDR2 are MNHEY and SVGEGT. The V end was cut by 5 bases, the J end by 7 bases, with 11 bases between. In DNA, the CDR3 is TGTGCCAGCAGTCCCGGGGCCGGTGGCTACACCTTC. Translation: CASSPGAGGYTF.

To note about this clonotype: A much more abundant neighbour one base away suggests this may be a read error. As the CDR3 is not closed by the conserved phenylalanine or tryptophan, this likely results from a read error. The V and J genes are TRBV20-1 and TRBJ1-5; 8 bases fit TRBD1. The CDR3 is made up of 15 amino acids. Germline trimming cut 0 bases from V and 6 bases from J; bases unmatched to any gene: 7. Per the germline V gene, CDR1 is DFQATT and CDR2 is SNEGSKA (reference sequence). In DNA, the CDR3 is TGCAGTGCTAGAGATAGGGCAGGGGGCATTCAGCCCCAGCATTTA. Protein sequence: CSARDRAGGIQPQHL.

The table lists this clonotype with many counts. The rearrangement uses TRBV12-3 or TRBV12-4 and TRBJ1-5; D perhaps matches TRBD1 (6 bases). Trimming stripped 7 bases from V and 0 bases from J, with 13 bases between. This CDR3 contains 15 residues. This chain's CDR3 is CASKTGRDSNQPQHF. CDR3 DNA sequence: TGTGCCAGCAAAACAGGGAGGGATAGCAATCAGCCCCAGCATTTT.

This clonotype was found many times. The chain links TRBV29-1 to TRBJ1-1; 7 nucleotides align to TRBD1. The CDR3 contains 15 residues. CDR1 and CDR2 from the germline V gene are SQVTM and ANQGSEA. The ends lost 1 base at V and 3 bases at J; junction bases unmatched: 8. This CDR3 reads CSVEGRRQGDTEAFF. In DNA form, the CDR3 reads TGCAGCGTTGAAGGTCGGAGACAGGGTGACACTGAAGCTTTCTTT.

The chain joins TRBV19 to TRBJ1-5, with D tentatively TRBD1 (5 bases). The CDR3 loop spans 18 amino acids. CDR1 and CDR2 (germline): LNHDA, SQIVND (reference sequence). Trimming removed 7 bases from V and 5 bases from J, with 27 bases in between. This CDR3 reads CASTKIVLGDLGYQPQHF. The CDR3 nucleotides read TGTGCCAGTACGAAAATTGTGTTGGGGGACTTGGGGTATCAGCCCCAGCATTTT.